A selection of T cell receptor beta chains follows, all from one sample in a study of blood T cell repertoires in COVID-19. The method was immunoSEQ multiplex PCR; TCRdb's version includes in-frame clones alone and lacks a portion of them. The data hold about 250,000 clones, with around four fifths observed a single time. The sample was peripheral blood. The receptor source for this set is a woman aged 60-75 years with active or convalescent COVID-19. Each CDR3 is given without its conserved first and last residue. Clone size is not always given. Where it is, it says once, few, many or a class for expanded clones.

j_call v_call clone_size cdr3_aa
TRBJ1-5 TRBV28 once ASSFFGFAGNSGSNQPQH
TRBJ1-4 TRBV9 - ASSVGSGPSNEKLF
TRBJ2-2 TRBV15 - ATSSRDRDTGELF
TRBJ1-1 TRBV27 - ASRVQGKDTEAF
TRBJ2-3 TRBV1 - TSSPRGTDTQY
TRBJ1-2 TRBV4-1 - ASSQDVKGAGGYT
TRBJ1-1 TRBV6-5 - ASSSTTGSGEAF
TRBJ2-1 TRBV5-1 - ASSVRDNEQF
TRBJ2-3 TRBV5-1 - ASSLITSGSPRRPPDTQY
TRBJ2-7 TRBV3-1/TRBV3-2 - ASSQMTDSYEQY
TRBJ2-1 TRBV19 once ASSIPRREQF
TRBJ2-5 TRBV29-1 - SVVDSGVGETQY
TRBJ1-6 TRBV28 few ASSPPWRGGSSYNSPLH
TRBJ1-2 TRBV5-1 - ASSLLQGASSGRYT
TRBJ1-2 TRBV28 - ASSSPSYGYT
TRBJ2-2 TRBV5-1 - ASSFVTGELF
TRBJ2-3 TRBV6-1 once ASSEGLAREPDTQY
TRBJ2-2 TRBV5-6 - ASSLVAPGELF
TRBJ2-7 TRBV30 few AWSEWGLAEIEQY
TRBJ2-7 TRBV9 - ASSVDQAGTYEQY
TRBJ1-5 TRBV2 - ASSDPGDSNQPQH
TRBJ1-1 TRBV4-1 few ASSQGQGEAF
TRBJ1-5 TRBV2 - ASSAQGGGSLGPQH
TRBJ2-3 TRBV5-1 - ASSLGGGATDTQY
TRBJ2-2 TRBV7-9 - ATGGLAGTGELF
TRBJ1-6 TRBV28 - ASSFLGGGGKSPLH
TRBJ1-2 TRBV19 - ASSVRQGNYGYT
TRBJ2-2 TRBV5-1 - ASSRGGRIGELF
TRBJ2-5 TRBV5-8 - ASSFTGVQETQY
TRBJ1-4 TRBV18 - ASSTSEVLVGEKLF
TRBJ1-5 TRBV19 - ASSIDFYSNQPQH
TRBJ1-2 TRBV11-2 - ASIDGVEGYT
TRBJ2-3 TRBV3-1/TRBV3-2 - ASSQRVGGQGFADTQY
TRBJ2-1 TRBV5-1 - ASSLRTGFNNEQF
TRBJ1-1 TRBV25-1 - ASSEWGRARTEAF
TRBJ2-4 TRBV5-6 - ASSPGGLAKNIQY
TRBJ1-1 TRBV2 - ATGGTSLNTEAF
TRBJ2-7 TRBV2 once ASTASAGSYEQY
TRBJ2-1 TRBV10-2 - ASSEAGQGLWEQF
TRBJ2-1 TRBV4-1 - ASSQHAGSYNEQF
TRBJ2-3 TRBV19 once ASMGTGGADTQY
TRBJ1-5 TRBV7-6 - ASSLQGNQPQH
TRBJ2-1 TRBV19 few ASSIDQRGKEF
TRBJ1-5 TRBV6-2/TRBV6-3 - ASSISFDQPQH
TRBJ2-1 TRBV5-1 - ASRSGTGGASNEQF
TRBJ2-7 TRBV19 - ASSALRGTEPSYEQY
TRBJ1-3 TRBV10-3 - AIRGDNSGNTIY
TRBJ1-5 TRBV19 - ASSIAGRGVQPQH
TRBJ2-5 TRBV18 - ASSPGPPVGAVQETQY
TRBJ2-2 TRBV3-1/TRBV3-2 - ASSRTSGGTTGELF
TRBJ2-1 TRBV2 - ASSASGGAYNEQF
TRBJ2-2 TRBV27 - ATQRLASGELF
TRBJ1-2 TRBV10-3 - AISGQGAHGYT
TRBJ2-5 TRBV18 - ASSGGRRGTPLAETQY